The present T cell receptor (beta chain) was sequenced within a study of blood T cell repertoires in COVID-19 (dated by TCRdb to the early 2020s). For the study in its entirety: Samples covering the acute and convalescent phases of COVID-19 were provided by collaborators in the United States, Italy and Spain. Samples came from the ongoing ImmuneRACE study (first 160 participants) plus 1,254 subjects from 6 global collaborators. The material from the prospective study consisted of cDNA or gDNA derived from T cells, B-cell-depleted T cells, or PBMCs. Where HLA class I and class II types were available, the types were taken from metadata supplied by the sample provider, not from assay-based typing. The repertoires were released in a freely available public database meant as a resource for research on the immune response to SARS-CoV-2. The sample metadata nearly always contained a de-identified subject ID, COVID-19 status, age in years and sex. The dataset comprised deeply sampled blood TCRbeta repertoires from subjects exposed to, actively infected with, or recovered from COVID-19. Study-level results and caveats: The quantity of clinical and demographic metadata differed by source and by participant and was supplied without curation.

TCRbeta CDR3 regions were amplified from genomic DNA by means of the immunoSEQ Assay, a bias-controlled multiplex PCR. In the authors' own workflow: The number of nucleated cells in each sample was estimated by amplification of reference gene primers within the assay. To quantify the absolute abundance of each unique TCRbeta CDR3 rearrangement, sequence reads were collapsed and filtered. For each sample, productive Simpson clonality was calculated as the square root of Simpson's diversity index over productive rearrangements. Here the immuneACCESS table is served through TCRdb, limited to in-frame sequences with V and J called. Missing clones are a known gap in these copies; in checked studies unresolved V genes cover under half, and the rest lacks a known reason. V and J calls and clone size come straight from that table; D and trimming were deduced from the DNA. This sample is represented by around 300,000 clones; roughly 90% of them were singletons. The ten most abundant clones make up less than 2% of the sample.

The cysteine opens and the phenylalanine closes a CDR3 of 13 amino acids. The sequence is cut down to CDR3 DNA, 39 bases in frame from base 1. A distance of 7 bases separates the germline ends of V and J, which lose 4 bases and 1 base respectively. Sequences KGHDR (CDR1) and SFDVKD (CDR2) are obtained from the germline V gene. Participants in the prospective study were aged roughly 18 to 90 years, lived in some 24 United States geographic areas, and enrolled through a virtual design. In the prospective study, cohorts were assigned on the basis of participant-reported clinical history obtained from a screening survey and a study questionnaire. Recovered participants in ImmuneRACE Cohort 3 were defined by two consecutive negative NP/OP PCR tests, clearance by a healthcare professional, or resolution of symptoms. In the prospective study, whole blood, serum and a nasopharyngeal or oropharyngeal swab were collected from each participant by mobile phlebotomists. Additional blood draws and questionnaires over an approximately two-month period could optionally be provided by prospective study participants. Blood samples from the prospective study were shipped frozen or at room temperature prior to DNA extraction.

Regarding this clone: Its antigen is currently not known. No base quality information exists; no much larger clone differs at one position.

This TCR was sampled from a woman aged 60-75 years who had recovered from COVID-19. Sequencing was performed on PBMCs or T cells enriched from blood (not recorded which). Recombination linked TRBV24-1 to TRBJ2-7; the D gene is possibly TRBD1, with 6 bases matching. The bases are TGTGCCACCAGTGAGGACAGTTCCTACGAGCAGTACTTC. Its protein product is CATSEDSSYEQYF.